The 17 T cell receptor beta chains in this list originate from one sample, sequenced in a study of blood T cell repertoires in COVID-19. Profiling relied on immunoSEQ multiplex PCR, and the TCRdb table lists in-frame clones only, not all of them. The profile shows under 250,000 clones, roughly 81% of them singletons. The sequencing input was peripheral blood. These TCRs come from a man aged 45-65 years with acute or convalescent COVID-19.

The rearrangement uses TRBV19 and TRBJ1-4, with a tentative D call TRBD1 (6 bases). Looked up from germline, CDR1 is LNHDA and CDR2 is SQIVND (reference sequence). The CDR3 is 15 amino acids. Trimming cost V 4 bases and J 0 bases, with 9 bases left between them. The DNA of the CDR3 is TGTGCCAGTAGTACAGGGGATACAACTAATGAAAAACTGTTTTTT. Its translation: CASSTGDTTNEKLFF. Looking up the rest from reference TRBV19 and TRBJ1-4 gives the full variable domain: DGGITQSPKYLFRKEGQNVTLSCEQNLNHDAMYWYRQDPGQGLRLIYYSQIVNDFQKGDIAEGYSVSREKKESFPLTVTSAQKNPTAFYLCASSTGDTTNEKLFFGSGTQLSVL.

This chain links TRBV25-1 with TRBJ2-2; D possibly corresponds to TRBD2 (6 bases). This CDR3 is built from 13 residues. The V end was cut by 10 bases, the J end by 4 bases, with 13 bases between. CDR1 MGHDK and CDR2 SYGVNS come from the germline V gene. The CDR3 region is CATRLVSTGELFF. DNA for the CDR3: TGTGCCACCAGACTAGTCTCCACCGGGGAGCTGTTTTTT.

This clone showed up just a few times. Other nucleotide sequences from this sample produce the same CDR3. The chain links TRBV19 to TRBJ2-2; D is possibly TRBD1 (5 bases). Germline V lookup: CDR1 LNHDA, CDR2 SQIVND (reference sequence). This CDR3 region has 14 residues. Trimming took off 2 bases at V and 2 bases at J, with 6 bases between the two ends. CDR3 nucleotide sequence: TGTGCCAGTAGTATAAGGGGAAACACCGGGGAGCTGTTTTTT. It encodes CASSIRGNTGELFF.

In the case of this clone: At one end, the junction sequence differs from germline, possibly due to a read error. The rearrangement links TRBV7-3 to TRBJ1-2; the D gene is possibly TRBD1 (6 bases). CDR3 length: 17 residues. Germline lookup yields CDR1 SGHTA and CDR2 FQGTGA. CDR3 in DNA: TGTGCCAGCAGTTTAACCGGGGGGGCAGGCAATGCCTATGGCTACACCTTC. Its translation is CASSLTGGAGNAYGYTF.

The J gene is TRBJ2-4, the V gene TRBV11-3; D possibly corresponds to TRBD1 (6 bases). Germline V gene lookup returns CDR1 SGHNT and CDR2 YENEEA. V lost 0 bases, J lost 10 bases, and 22 bases lay in between. The CDR3 is 17 residues long. The CDR3 DNA sequence: TGTGCCAGCAGCTTAGAGCCATCGGGACATCAAAGTAGAATTCAGTACTTC. This encodes CASSLEPSGHQSRIQYF.

The chain carries TRBV10-3 and TRBJ2-1; no reliable D call. The CDR3 has 14 amino acids. Looked up from germline, CDR1 is ENHRY and CDR2 is SYGVKD. The ends were cut back, 2 bases at V and 6 bases at J, with 11 bases in the middle. CDR3 bases: TGTGCCATCAGTGAGCTAGAATATGGCAATGAGCAGTTCTTC. It encodes CAISELEYGNEQFF.

This rearrangement joins TRBV10-3 to TRBJ1-3, with D possibly TRBD1 on 6 matching bases. CDR1 is ENHRY, CDR2 SYGVKD, per germline. Trimming cost V 2 bases and J 4 bases, with 6 bases left between them. CDR3 length: 13 residues. The CDR3 region is CAISEQGGNTIYF. The CDR3 bases are TGTGCCATCAGTGAGCAGGGGGGAAACACCATATATTTT.

J is TRBJ2-7 and V is TRBV19; D unclear. Germline V gene lookup returns CDR1 LNHDA and CDR2 SQIVND (reference sequence). The CDR3 contains 13 residues. V gave up 3 bases and J gave up 6 bases, with 12 bases separating them. CDR3 nucleotides: TGTGCCAGTAGTATGGCCAATAGAGGCGAGCAGTACTTC. Its protein is CASSMANRGEQYF.

V is TRBV24-1 and J is TRBJ2-1; possible D gene TRBD2, 5 bases. Trimming removed 0 bases from V and 4 bases from J, with 15 bases in between. Germline V gene lookup returns CDR1 KGHDR and CDR2 SFDVKD. The CDR3 is 17 residues long. The CDR3 protein is CATSDLNLASGYNEQFF. CDR3 nucleotides: TGTGCCACCAGTGATTTGAACCTAGCCTCCGGGTACAATGAGCAGTTCTTC.

This rearrangement joins TRBV11-2 to TRBJ2-2, with D possibly TRBD1 on 6 matching bases. Germline CDR1 and CDR2: SGHAT and FQNNGV. Trimming took 3 bases from V and 2 from J, leaving 10 bases between them. The CDR3 has 15 amino acids. The CDR3: CASSLGTTNTGELFF. For the CDR3, the DNA is TGTGCCAGCAGCTTGGGGACAACCAACACCGGGGAGCTGTTTTTT.

The V and J genes are TRBV9 and TRBJ1-2; no clear D. Germline lookup yields CDR1 SGDLS and CDR2 YYNGEE. Trimming took 2 bases from V and 5 from J, leaving 16 bases between them. The CDR3 consists of 15 residues. CDR3 nucleotide sequence: TGTGCCAGCAGCGTCGCAGTACAGCCGCTTTATGGCTACACCTTC. It specifies CASSVAVQPLYGYTF.

The chain has TRBV15 and TRBJ1-2; D perhaps matches TRBD1 (6 bases). Trimming pared 1 base from V and 8 bases from J, leaving 20 bases between. The CDR3 consists of 16 residues. The germline V gene has CDR1 LNHNV and CDR2 YYDKDF (reference sequence). The CDR3 coding sequence is TGTGCCACCAGCAGAGGATCAACAAGGGGGAGTTGGGGCTACACCTTC. The encoded protein is CATSRGSTRGSWGYTF.

This sequence joins TRBV9 and TRBJ2-7; 8 bases align to TRBD1. Trimming cost V 3 bases and J 5 bases; bases outside gene matches: 13. This CDR3 contains 16 residues. CDR1 and CDR2 from the germline V gene are SGDLS and YYNGEE. The CDR3: CASSADPGTGFHEQYF. The CDR3 DNA is TGTGCCAGCAGCGCAGACCCCGGGACAGGCTTCCACGAGCAGTACTTC. The variable domain in full, completed from reference TRBV9 and TRBJ2-7, reads DSGVTQTPKHLITATGQRVTLRCSPRSGDLSVYWYQQSLDQGLQFLIQYYNGEERAKGNILERFSAQQFPDLHSELNLSSLELGDSALYFCASSADPGTGFHEQYFGPGTRLTVT.

The chain recombines TRBV12-3 or TRBV12-4 with TRBJ2-2, with D hard to call. The CDR3 loop spans 13 amino acids. V lost 6 bases and J lost 1, with 6 bases in between. CDR3 region: CASSPGNTGELFF. The CDR3, as DNA: TGTGCCAGCAGCCCGGGGAACACCGGGGAGCTGTTTTTT.

The V call is TRBV28, the J call TRBJ2-7; 8 bases agree with TRBD1. Germline CDR1 MDHEN, CDR2 SYDVKM. This CDR3 is 14 amino acids long. Unmatched junction bases numbered 5, after V lost 4 bases and J lost 3 bases. The CDR3: CASSSGQVNYEQYF. CDR3 in DNA: TGTGCCAGCAGTTCGGGACAGGTGAACTACGAGCAGTACTTC.

This sequence joins TRBV9 and TRBJ2-7, with 7 bases aligning to TRBD1. Germline values: CDR1 SGDLS, CDR2 YYNGEE. V was pared by 0 bases and J by 1 base, with 4 bases of the junction left unmatched. This CDR3 is built from 15 residues. The CDR3 protein is CASSVGQGASYEQYF. The CDR3 DNA sequence: TGTGCCAGCAGCGTAGGACAGGGTGCGTCCTACGAGCAGTACTTC.

This clone was recorded only once. The rearrangement uses TRBV3-1 (or the pseudogene TRBV3-2) and TRBJ2-5; 7 bases fit TRBD2. The J segment lost 2 bases and the V segment lost 10 bases, leaving 10 bases of the junction unmatched. CDR1 is LGHDT, CDR2 YNNKEL, per germline (reference sequence). The CDR3 loop spans 14 amino acids. In DNA, the CDR3 is TGTGCCACAAAACGGGGGGAACTACAAGAGACCCAGTACTTC. Translating it yields CATKRGELQETQYF.